The T cell receptor (beta chain) described here comes from a study of T cells after yellow fever vaccination. Study-wide findings and caveats: The secondary response was weaker but peaked faster, day 5 versus 15.

MiXCR was run by TCRdb on the 5' RACE reads, yielding one entry per CDR3 protein. The sample has about 74,000 distinct CDR3 sequences, around 7% seen once. Looked up from germline, CDR1 is SGHKS and CDR2 is YYEKEE (reference sequence). The CDR3 is made up of 16 amino acids. V was clipped by 3 bases and J by 3 bases; unmatched bases: 5. This clonotype was observed many times. The antigen is not known. Sequencing was performed on CD8+ T cells sorted from PBMCs, taken more than 4 days after the first yellow fever vaccination. The V gene is TRBV5-5, the J gene TRBJ2-1; 11 bases align to TRBD2. The TCR sequence derives from a man in his late teens or twenties who received the YFV17D yellow fever vaccine. DNA for the CDR3: TGTGCCAGCAGCTCCCTCCTAGCGGGGGGCTACAATGAGCAGTTCTTC. Protein product: CASSSLLAGGYNEQFF.